The rows below give T cell receptor beta chains drawn from one sample of a study of T cell responses to AZD1222 COVID-19 vaccine. Libraries were prepared by immunoSEQ multiplex PCR; TCRdb keeps only in-frame clonotypes and omits some of them. The sample holds roughly 97,000 clones; around nine tenths are singletons and the top ten take less than 9.5%. Material: peripheral blood, obtained on day 0 of AZD1222 vaccination. These receptors originate from an adult in good health. Both conserved end residues are part of each CDR3. A D gene is named only where the DNA matches it firmly. Clone size appears in some rows only: once, few, many, or a class for an expanded clone.

d_call j_call clone_size v_call cdr3_nt cdr3_aa
TRBD2 TRBJ2-3 NA TRBV7-9 TGTGCCAGCAGCTTAGCTACTAGCGGGGGTTTTACAGATACGCAGTATTTT CASSLATSGGFTDTQYF
TRBD2 TRBJ2-4 NA TRBV27 TGTGCCAGCGGTCGACTAGCGGGGGGATTAGCCAAAAACATTCAGTACTTC CASGRLAGGLAKNIQYF
NA TRBJ2-2 NA TRBV7-3 TGTGCCAGCAGCTTTTTTTCCGGGGAGCTGTTTTTT CASSFFSGELFF
NA TRBJ2-7 NA TRBV7-9 TGTGCCAGCAGCCCCACGTCACAAGCCTACGAGCAGTACTTC CASSPTSQAYEQYF
NA TRBJ2-1 NA TRBV6-1 TGTGCCAGCAGGGAACAGGTAACGCACGTCAACAATGAGCAGTTCTTC CASREQVTHVNNEQFF
TRBD2 TRBJ2-2 NA TRBV7-2 TGTGCCAGCGCCGGGACTAGCTCCACCGGGGAGCTGTTTTTT CASAGTSSTGELFF
NA TRBJ1-6 NA TRBV27 TGTGCCAGCAGTTCCCGCCGAGGCGGTTCACCCCTCCACTTT CASSSRRGGSPLHF
NA TRBJ2-2 NA TRBV10-1 TGCGCCACCGACAGAACGAACACCGGGGAGCTGTTTTTT CATDRTNTGELFF
NA TRBJ2-7 NA TRBV4-1 TGCGCCAGCAGCCAAAGGCGGACCTACGAGCAGTACTTC CASSQRRTYEQYF
TRBD1 TRBJ1-1 NA TRBV12-3/TRBV12-4 TGTGCCAGCATCCGACAGGGGGCTTGGAGGGCTTTCTTT CASIRQGAWRAFF
NA TRBJ2-1 NA TRBV27 TGTGCCAGCAGTTGGGGCTCCTACAATGAGCAGTTCTTC CASSWGSYNEQFF
TRBD2 TRBJ2-3 NA TRBV11-3 TGTGCCAGCAGAGGACTAGAGTCAGATACGCAGTATTTT CASRGLESDTQYF
TRBD1 TRBJ1-6 NA TRBV28 TGTGCCAGCAGTTTCGGGGACAGGGTCTTTTCACCCCTCCACTTT CASSFGDRVFSPLHF
NA TRBJ1-3 once TRBV28 TGTGCCAGCAATGGAAACACCATATATTTT CASNGNTIYF
NA TRBJ2-7 once TRBV6-5 TGTGCCAGCAGTTATCCCAGCGGTGGGGACGAGCAGTACTTC CASSYPSGGDEQYF
NA TRBJ1-1 NA TRBV13 TGTGCCAGCAGCACCCAGCACTCGGACGGGAACACTGAAGCTTTCTTT CASSTQHSDGNTEAFF
NA TRBJ1-1 NA TRBV6-2/TRBV6-3 TGTGCCAGCAGTCCCCGGACAGCTTCAGGGCTGAACACTGAAGCTTTCTTT CASSPRTASGLNTEAFF
NA TRBJ2-3 few TRBV4-1 TGCGCCAGCAGCCTCACGCAGTATTTT CASSLTQYF
TRBD1 TRBJ2-7 NA TRBV19 TGTGCCAGTAGTATACTGGGACAGTCCTTTGGGGAGCAGTACTTC CASSILGQSFGEQYF
TRBD1 TRBJ1-4 NA TRBV7-2 TGTGCCAGCAGCTCCGCCGGACAGGTTAATGAAAAACTGTTTTTT CASSSAGQVNEKLFF
TRBD1 TRBJ1-5 NA TRBV7-2 TGTGCCAGCAGCTTAGCGGGACAGGTGGTTGGGCCCCAGCATTTT CASSLAGQVVGPQHF
NA TRBJ1-1 NA TRBV30 TGTGCCTGGAGTCTGACGGTGAACACTGAAGCTTTCTTT CAWSLTVNTEAFF
NA TRBJ2-2 NA TRBV29-1 TGCAGCGCCCGCACCGGGTCTCAAGCGGGGGAGCTGTTTTTT CSARTGSQAGELFF
NA TRBJ1-1 NA TRBV4-1 TGCGCCAGCAGCCACGCCCTAACAGGTGGGGACACTGAAGCTTTCTTT CASSHALTGGDTEAFF
NA TRBJ1-6 NA TRBV6-5 TGTGCCAGCAGTTACTCGATTGTCAGGGGTGTTTCACCCCTCCACTTT CASSYSIVRGVSPLHF
NA TRBJ2-2 NA TRBV9 TGTGCCAGCAGCCCCCAAGGGGGGGAGCTGTTTTTT CASSPQGGELFF
NA TRBJ1-2 NA TRBV7-8 TGTGCCAGCAGCCCCTTGACGGGAGGCTACACCTTC CASSPLTGGYTF
TRBD2 TRBJ2-7 NA TRBV10-3 TGTGCCATCAGTGCGGTGCCTAGCGGGAGATCCTACGAGCAGTACTTC CAISAVPSGRSYEQYF
TRBD2 TRBJ2-3 NA TRBV7-3 TGTGCCAGTTCAAGCGGGGGGCCCACAGATACGCAGTATTTT CASSSGGPTDTQYF
NA TRBJ1-5 NA TRBV5-1 TGCGCCAGCAGCCCCTCCTTCGGCCAGAATCAGCCCCAGCATTTT CASSPSFGQNQPQHF
NA TRBJ2-3 NA TRBV28 TGTGCCAGCAGTTTCCCAGCTGCTAGACCGAGCACAGATACGCAGTATTTT CASSFPAARPSTDTQYF
TRBD1 TRBJ2-6 NA TRBV9 TGTGCCAGCAGCGTGGACACAGGGGGCTATGGGGCCAACGTCCTGACTTTC CASSVDTGGYGANVLTF
NA TRBJ1-2 NA TRBV4-3 TGCGCCAGCAGCCAAGAGACAGGCCAGGGGTATGGCTACACCTTC CASSQETGQGYGYTF
TRBD1 TRBJ1-2 NA TRBV5-6 TGTGCCAGCAGGAGGGACAGGGGGCTTAGTGGCTACACCTTC CASRRDRGLSGYTF
TRBD1 TRBJ1-5 NA TRBV5-5 TGTGCCAGCAGCCCGATAGACAGGGACGATCAGCCCCAGCATTTT CASSPIDRDDQPQHF
NA TRBJ2-7 NA TRBV10-3 TGTGCCATCAGTGAGTCCGCCGGCGAGCAGTACTTC CAISESAGEQYF
NA TRBJ2-7 NA TRBV24-1 TGTGCCACCAGTGATTCGTGGGGGCGCGAGCAGTACTTC CATSDSWGREQYF
NA TRBJ2-7 once TRBV14 TGTGCCAGCAGCCAAGATTTTGGGACTTTCCGCTACGAGCAGTACTTC CASSQDFGTFRYEQYF